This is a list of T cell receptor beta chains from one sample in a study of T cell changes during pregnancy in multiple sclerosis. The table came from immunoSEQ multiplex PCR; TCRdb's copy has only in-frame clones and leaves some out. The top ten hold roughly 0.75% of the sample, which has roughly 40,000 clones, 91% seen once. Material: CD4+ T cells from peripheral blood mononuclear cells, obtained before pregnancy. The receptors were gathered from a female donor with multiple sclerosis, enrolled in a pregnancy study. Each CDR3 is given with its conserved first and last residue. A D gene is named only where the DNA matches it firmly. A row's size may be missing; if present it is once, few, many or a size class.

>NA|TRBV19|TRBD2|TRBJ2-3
TGTGCCAGTAGTCCGCAACTAGCGGGGGTCCTTTCAAATACGCAGTATTTT
CASSPQLAGVLSNTQYF
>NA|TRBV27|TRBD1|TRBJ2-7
TGTGCCAGCAGCTTAGGACAGGGGAGAGGCTACGAGCAGTACTTC
CASSLGQGRGYEQYF
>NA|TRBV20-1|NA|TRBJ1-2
TGCAGTGCTAATCTCTATGGCTACACCTTC
CSANLYGYTF
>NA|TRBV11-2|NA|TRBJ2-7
TGTGCCAGCAGCTTAGATCAGGGGATGGGGGAGCAGTACTTC
CASSLDQGMGEQYF
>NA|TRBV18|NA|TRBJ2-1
TGTGCCAGCTCACCACCGGCGGGCCGAGAATACAATGAGCAGTTCTTC
CASSPPAGREYNEQFF
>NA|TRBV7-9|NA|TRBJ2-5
TGTGCCAGCAGCTTACCCTCATGGGGGACACAAGAGACCCAGTACTTC
CASSLPSWGTQETQYF
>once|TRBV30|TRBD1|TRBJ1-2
TGTGCCTGGAGTGCCTACAGGGGTTCGAGCTACACCTTC
CAWSAYRGSSYTF
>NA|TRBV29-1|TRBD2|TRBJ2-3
TGCAGCGTTGAGGTTAGCGGGGGGACAGATACGCAGTATTTT
CSVEVSGGTDTQYF
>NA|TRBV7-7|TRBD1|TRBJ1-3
TGTGCCAGCAGCCCCGGACAGGGAATTAGCTCTGGAAACACCATATATTTT
CASSPGQGISSGNTIYF
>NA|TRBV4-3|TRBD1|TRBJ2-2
TGCGCCAGCAGCCACCGGACAGGGAAAGTAACCGGGGAGCTGTTTTTT
CASSHRTGKVTGELFF
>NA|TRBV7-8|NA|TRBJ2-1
TGTGCCAGCCGGACCTCCCCTAGGTTCTCGGGAAATGAGCAGTTCTTC
CASRTSPRFSGNEQFF
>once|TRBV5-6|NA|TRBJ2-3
TGTGCCAGCAGCCTTACCGCCGGTACGCAGTATTTT
CASSLTAGTQYF
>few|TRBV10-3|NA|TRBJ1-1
TGTGCCATCAGTGGAGAGCGCAACACTGAAGCTTTCTTT
CAISGERNTEAFF
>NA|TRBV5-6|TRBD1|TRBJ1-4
TGTGCCAGCAGCTTGAGGCCCGTAGACAGGGGGAATGAAAAACTGTTTTTT
CASSLRPVDRGNEKLFF
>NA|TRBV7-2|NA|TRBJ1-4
TGTGCCAGCAGCTTAGGAGGGAATGAAAAACTGTTTTTT
CASSLGGNEKLFF
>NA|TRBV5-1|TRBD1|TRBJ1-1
TGCGCCAGCAGCTTCCACAGGGGGGAAACTGAAGCTTTCTTT
CASSFHRGETEAFF
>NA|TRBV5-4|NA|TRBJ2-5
TGTGCCAGCGCCCCTGGGCAGGTCCAAGAGACCCAGTACTTC
CASAPGQVQETQYF
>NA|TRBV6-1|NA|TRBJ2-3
TGTGCCAGCAGTCTCGTATCAGGGAATACGCAGTATTTT
CASSLVSGNTQYF
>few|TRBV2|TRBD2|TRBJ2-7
TGTGCCAGCAGTGAAGGACCCGGGAGGGGGCAGTACTTC
CASSEGPGRGQYF
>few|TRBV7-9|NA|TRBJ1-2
TGTGCCAGCACCCTACCCATGGACTATGGCTACACCTTC
CASTLPMDYGYTF
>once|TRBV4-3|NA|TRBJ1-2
TGCGCCAGCAGCCAAGCCCCGGCCTTAGGGGATGGCTACACCTTC
CASSQAPALGDGYTF
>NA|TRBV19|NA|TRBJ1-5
TGTGCCAGTAGTTATCAGGGCAATCAGCCCCAGCATTTT
CASSYQGNQPQHF
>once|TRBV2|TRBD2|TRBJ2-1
TGTGCCAGCAGTTTCGAGCGGGGGGGCCTCAATGAGCAGTTCTTC
CASSFERGGLNEQFF
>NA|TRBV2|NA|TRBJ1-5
TGTGCCAGCGCTGAGGAGGGCAATCAGCCCCAGCATTTT
CASAEEGNQPQHF
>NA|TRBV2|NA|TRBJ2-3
TGTGCCAGCAGTGGGGGACAAGGTTTGGCTACGCAGTATTTT
CASSGGQGLATQYF
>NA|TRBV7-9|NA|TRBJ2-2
TGTGCCAGCAGCTTCCAGGTCACCGGGGAGCTGTTTTTT
CASSFQVTGELFF
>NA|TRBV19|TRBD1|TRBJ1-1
TGTGCCAGTACCCCCTGGACAGGAACGATGAACACTGAAGCTTTCTTT
CASTPWTGTMNTEAFF
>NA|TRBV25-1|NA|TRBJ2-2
TGTGCCAGCAGTGACCCACTTCGGTCCGGGGAGCTGTTTTTT
CASSDPLRSGELFF
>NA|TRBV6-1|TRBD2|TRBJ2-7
TGTGCCAGCAGTGAAGTCAGTAGCGGGGGGCCTCCCTTCTACGAGCAGTACTTC
CASSEVSSGGPPFYEQYF
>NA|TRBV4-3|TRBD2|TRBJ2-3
TGCGCCAGCAGCCAAGCACTAGCGGGGGGTACAGATACGCAGTATTTT
CASSQALAGGTDTQYF
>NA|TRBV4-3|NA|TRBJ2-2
TGCGCCAGCAGCCACGGAACCAGGGGATGGGGCACCGGGGAGCTGTTTTTT
CASSHGTRGWGTGELFF
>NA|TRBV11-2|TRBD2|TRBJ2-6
TGTGCCAGCAGCTCAACTCTTAGGGTTAGCGGGGCCGGGGCCAACGTCCTGACTTTC
CASSSTLRVSGAGANVLTF
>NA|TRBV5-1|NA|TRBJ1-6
TGCGCCAGCAGCTTGGGATACAGGGTAACTAATTCACCCCTCCACTTT
CASSLGYRVTNSPLHF
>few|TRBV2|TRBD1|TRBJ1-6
TGTGCCAGCAGTGACCAGGGGGAAAATTCACCCCTCCACTTT
CASSDQGENSPLHF
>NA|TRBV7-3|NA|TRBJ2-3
TGTGCCAGCAGCTCTGACTTAGATACGCAGTATTTT
CASSSDLDTQYF
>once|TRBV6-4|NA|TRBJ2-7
TGTGCCAGCAGTCTGTTTGCCGGGGTGTCCTACGAGCAGTACTTC
CASSLFAGVSYEQYF
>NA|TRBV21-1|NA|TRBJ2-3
TGTGCCAGCAGCAAATTCGTAGATACGCAGTATTTT
CASSKFVDTQYF
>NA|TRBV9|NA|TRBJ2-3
TGTGCCAGCAGCCCATCCCCAGGGAGGGATACGCAGTATTTT
CASSPSPGRDTQYF
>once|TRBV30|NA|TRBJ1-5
TGTGCCTGGAGTCATGGGCTCAATCAGCCCCAGCATTTT
CAWSHGLNQPQHF
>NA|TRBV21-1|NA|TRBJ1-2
TGTGCCAGCAGCAAAGCGCCGGAGGGAGGGCCCTATGGCTACACCTTC
CASSKAPEGGPYGYTF
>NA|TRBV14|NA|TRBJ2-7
TGTGCCAGCAGCCAAGGGGGCCTTTCCTACGAGCAGTACTTC
CASSQGGLSYEQYF
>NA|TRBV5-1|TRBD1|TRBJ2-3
TGCGCCAGCACCCAAAGACAGGGAACAGATACGCAGTATTTT
CASTQRQGTDTQYF
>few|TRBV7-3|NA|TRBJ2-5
TGTGCCAGCAGCTTAAACGCTAGTCCGCAGACCCAGTACTTC
CASSLNASPQTQYF
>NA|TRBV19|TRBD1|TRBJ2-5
TGTGCCTCGCGGATGACAGGGGGCTTCATGACCCAGTACTTC
CASRMTGGFMTQYF
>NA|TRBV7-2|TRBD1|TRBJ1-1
TGTGCCAGCACCCCCGGACAGGCGAACACTGAAGCTTTCTTT
CASTPGQANTEAFF
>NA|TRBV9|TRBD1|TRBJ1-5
TGTGCCAGCAGCCTTTGGGACAGACGCTATAGCAATCAGCCCCAGCATTTT
CASSLWDRRYSNQPQHF
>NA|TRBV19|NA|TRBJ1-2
TGTGCCAGTAGTCAAAACTATGGCTACACCTTC
CASSQNYGYTF
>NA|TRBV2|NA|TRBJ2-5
TGTGCCAGCGCAGGGCGCGGCTCAGAGACCCAGTACTTC
CASAGRGSETQYF
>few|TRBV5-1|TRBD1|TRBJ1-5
TGCGCCAGCAGCTTGGAGGGACAGGCTCAGCCCCAGCATTTT
CASSLEGQAQPQHF
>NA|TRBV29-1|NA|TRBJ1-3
TGCAGCGTTGTGAACCCCCCGGACAACTCTGGAAACACCATATATTTT
CSVVNPPDNSGNTIYF
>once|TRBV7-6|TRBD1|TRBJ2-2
TGTGCCAGCAGGCCGCGACAGGGAAACACCGGGGAGCTGTTTTTT
CASRPRQGNTGELFF
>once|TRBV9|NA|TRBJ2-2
TGTGCCAGCAGCTACCAGGGAGGCGGGGAGCTGTTTTTT
CASSYQGGGELFF
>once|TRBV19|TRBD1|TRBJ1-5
TGTGCCAGTAGCCGGGACAGGGTCCAGCCCCAGCATTTT
CASSRDRVQPQHF
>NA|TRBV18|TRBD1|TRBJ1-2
TGTGCCAGCTCACCAGTACAGGGGGTCTATGGCTACACCTTC
CASSPVQGVYGYTF
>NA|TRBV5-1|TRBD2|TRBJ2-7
TGCGCCAGCAGCTTGGCTAGCGGGGAGACCTACGAGCAGTACTTC
CASSLASGETYEQYF
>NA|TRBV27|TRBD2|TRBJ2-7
TGTGCCAGCAGTTTAAAGGCTAGCGGGGGGTCTAGCTCCTACGAGCAGTACTTC
CASSLKASGGSSSYEQYF